The rows below give T cell receptor beta chains drawn from one sample of a study of blood T cell repertoires in COVID-19. Data came from immunoSEQ multiplex PCR; TCRdb stores just in-frame clones and leaves some out. The sample records tens of thousands of clones, more than 70% being singletons. The sequenced sample was PBMCs or T cells enriched from blood (not recorded which). Every receptor here comes from a woman in her 40s who had recovered from COVID-19. CDR3s include the opening cysteine and the closing phenylalanine or tryptophan. The order of the fields is clone size, D gene, V gene, J gene, CDR3 DNA, CDR3 protein. D genes are given only for firm matches. Clone size is stated in some rows and not others, as once, few, many or a class when expanded.

clone_size: .; d_call: TRBD1; v_call: TRBV15; j_call: TRBJ1-2; cdr3_nt: TGTGCCACCAGCCCCCAGGGGGCGAGTAAGTATGGCTACACCTTC; cdr3_aa: CATSPQGASKYGYTF
clone_size: once; d_call: TRBD1; v_call: TRBV7-9; j_call: TRBJ1-2; cdr3_nt: TGTGCCAGCAGCTTAGAGGGGGCCCATGGCTACACCTTC; cdr3_aa: CASSLEGAHGYTF
clone_size: .; d_call: .; v_call: TRBV11-2; j_call: TRBJ2-6; cdr3_nt: TGTGCCAGCAGCTTAACAGGGGGGGGCCCTGGGGCCAACGTCCTGACTTTC; cdr3_aa: CASSLTGGGPGANVLTF
clone_size: .; d_call: TRBD1; v_call: TRBV5-8; j_call: TRBJ2-7; cdr3_nt: TGTGCCAGCAGCCCCGGGACAGATTTTTCCTACGAGCAGTACTTC; cdr3_aa: CASSPGTDFSYEQYF
clone_size: .; d_call: TRBD1; v_call: TRBV5-4; j_call: TRBJ2-7; cdr3_nt: TGTGCCAGCAGCCAGGACAGGTTGTCCTACGAGCAGTACTTC; cdr3_aa: CASSQDRLSYEQYF
clone_size: .; d_call: TRBD2; v_call: TRBV2; j_call: TRBJ2-2; cdr3_nt: TGTGCCAGCAGCGGACTAGCGGGGGCGACCGGGGAGCTGTTTTTT; cdr3_aa: CASSGLAGATGELFF
clone_size: .; d_call: TRBD1; v_call: TRBV6-5; j_call: TRBJ1-2; cdr3_nt: TGTGCCAGCAGGTCGACAGGGAACTATGGCTACACCTTC; cdr3_aa: CASRSTGNYGYTF
clone_size: .; d_call: .; v_call: TRBV6-5; j_call: TRBJ1-1; cdr3_nt: TGTGCCAGCCACCAACAGGACATGAACACTGAAGCTTTCTTT; cdr3_aa: CASHQQDMNTEAFF
clone_size: .; d_call: .; v_call: TRBV3-1/TRBV3-2; j_call: TRBJ2-1; cdr3_nt: TGTGCCAGCAGCCAAGACCACGGCTACAATGAGCAGTTCTTC; cdr3_aa: CASSQDHGYNEQFF
clone_size: .; d_call: .; v_call: TRBV19; j_call: TRBJ1-3; cdr3_nt: TGTGCCTCCCACCAGGATATGAGCTCTGGAAACACCATATATTTT; cdr3_aa: CASHQDMSSGNTIYF
clone_size: .; d_call: .; v_call: TRBV4-2; j_call: TRBJ2-7; cdr3_nt: TGTGCCAGCAGCCAAGGGGGGTGGGGGCGATCCTACGAGCAGTACTTC; cdr3_aa: CASSQGGWGRSYEQYF
clone_size: .; d_call: .; v_call: TRBV4-2; j_call: TRBJ2-1; cdr3_nt: TGTGCCAGCAGCCACCATAGCTCCTACAATGAGCAGTTCTTC; cdr3_aa: CASSHHSSYNEQFF